This is a list of T cell receptor beta chains from one sample in a study of blood T cell repertoires in COVID-19. The protocol was immunoSEQ multiplex PCR, while the TCRdb copy is restricted to in-frame clones and leaves out a portion. The sample includes 130,000 to 150,000 clones, 85% seen only once; the top ten take roughly 2.9%. The material sequenced was peripheral blood. These receptors were taken from a woman aged 40 to 50 with active or convalescent COVID-19. Both conserved end residues are part of each CDR3. D genes are given only for firm matches. For some rows the clone size is stated as once, few or many, or as a class when expanded; others skip it.

D,size,V,J,DNA,CDR3
.,.,TRBV7-8,TRBJ1-6,TGTGCCAGCAGCTTCTGGGAGACCGATAATTCACCCCTCCACTTT,CASSFWETDNSPLHF
.,few,TRBV12-2,TRBJ2-4,TGTGCAAGTCGCTTCGGTACTGGCCTCAGAAAGGGGGAAAACATTCAGTACTTC,CASRFGTGLRKGENIQYF
TRBD1,.,TRBV18,TRBJ1-1,TGTGCCAGCTCACGAATACTCGACAGGGAAGGCACTGAAGCTTTCTTT,CASSRILDREGTEAFF
.,.,TRBV5-6,TRBJ2-7,TGTGCCAGCAGCTTGGCTGTGCTAGCAAGCGAGCAGTACTTC,CASSLAVLASEQYF
TRBD2,.,TRBV25-1,TRBJ2-7,TGTGCCAGCAGTGAATTAGCGGGACTCGTCAACGAGCAGTACTTC,CASSELAGLVNEQYF
.,.,TRBV24-1,TRBJ1-2,TGTGCCACCAGTGAGAACAGCTATGGCTACACCTTC,CATSENSYGYTF
TRBD2,.,TRBV18,TRBJ2-7,TGTGCCAGCTCACCATACAGCGGGAGGGCGGCTATCGAGCAGTACTTC,CASSPYSGRAAIEQYF
TRBD1,.,TRBV9,TRBJ2-7,TGTGCCAGCAGCGGCCGGACAGGGGGGGCAGACGAGCAGTACTTC,CASSGRTGGADEQYF
TRBD2,.,TRBV7-8,TRBJ2-2,TGTGCCAGCAGCTCCCGGACTAGCGGAATTGACACCGGGGAGCTGTTTTTT,CASSSRTSGIDTGELFF
.,.,TRBV20-1,TRBJ2-5,TGCAGTGCTAAATCGACAGGCCTATGGTACTTC,CSAKSTGLWYF
.,few,TRBV25-1,TRBJ2-1,TGTGCCAGCAGTGAACCCGTCAGGGTGTTCTTC,CASSEPVRVFF
TRBD1,.,TRBV5-1,TRBJ2-7,TGCGCCAGCAGCTTACTGACAGGGAACGAGCAGTACTTC,CASSLLTGNEQYF
TRBD1,.,TRBV5-1,TRBJ1-2,TGCGCCAGCAGCCTCGTAGGAGGACAGGGCGGCGGTGGCTACACCTTC,CASSLVGGQGGGGYTF
.,.,TRBV5-1,TRBJ1-2,TGCGCCAGCAGCTTGGCAGGGTCCCTTTATGGCTACACCTTC,CASSLAGSLYGYTF
TRBD1,.,TRBV6-5,TRBJ1-2,TGTGCCAGCAGTTACTCCCAGGGGGTTAGCTATGGCTACACCTTC,CASSYSQGVSYGYTF
TRBD1,.,TRBV14,TRBJ1-6,TGTGCCAGCAACGGACAGGCCTATTCACCCCTCCACTTT,CASNGQAYSPLHF
TRBD2,.,TRBV4-1,TRBJ2-6,TGCGCCAGCAGCCTGGGACTAGCAAGCCTAGGGGCCAACGTCCTGACTTTC,CASSLGLASLGANVLTF
TRBD1,once,TRBV19,TRBJ1-2,TGTGCCAGTAGCCCAGGGGGATCGGGTTTCGGGTATGGCTACACCTTC,CASSPGGSGFGYGYTF
.,.,TRBV7-9,TRBJ1-4,TGTGCCAGCAGCACGGACGGACGGGGGAAACTGTTTTTT,CASSTDGRGKLFF
.,.,TRBV27,TRBJ1-6,TGTGCCAGCACCTTAGGGGGGGGAGGGAATTCACCCCTCCACTTT,CASTLGGGGNSPLHF
.,.,TRBV29-1,TRBJ2-3,TGCAGCCTTTCAATAGGGGGGGGCCGGGCAGATACGCAGTATTTT,CSLSIGGGRADTQYF
TRBD2,.,TRBV28,TRBJ2-3,TGTGCCAGCAGTACCGGGGGGATCACAGATACGCAGTATTTT,CASSTGGITDTQYF
TRBD1,.,TRBV5-1,TRBJ1-5,TGCGCCAGCAGCTTGGGACAGGGACCCTATCAGCCCCAGCATTTT,CASSLGQGPYQPQHF
.,.,TRBV18,TRBJ1-4,TGTGCCAGCTCACCACCCGGGAGGGCTAATGAAAAACTGTTTTTT,CASSPPGRANEKLFF